Detailed here is one T cell receptor (beta chain). This clonotype showed up just a few times. No cognate antigen has been identified for it. No base quality values were provided; no much bigger clone lies one nucleotide off. The data belong to a study of CD8 T cells in ankylosing spondylitis (dated by TCRdb to 2015 to 2018). In the study overall: The study profiled T cell receptor beta repertoires in healthy donors and ankylosing spondylitis patients to find disease-linked TCR variants. The whole study cohort included under 140 healthy donors and some 27 ankylosing spondylitis patients. Peripheral blood was sampled, and synovial fluid was also collected from ankylosing spondylitis patients.

Overall results and qualifications from the work: A TCR beta motif of 8 or 9 highly homologous amino acid variants appeared characteristic of blood from ankylosing spondylitis patients. Significant enrichment of the disease-linked clones was reported in matched synovial fluid samples from ankylosing spondylitis patients. In peripheral blood, the disease-linked clones were found at relatively low frequencies and had a CD8+ phenotype. Some motif variants were previously reported in synovial fluid and blood of reactive arthritis patients, suggesting common disease-initiation mechanisms.

The sequencer was an Illumina HiSeq 2500. Quantitative 5'-RACE with molecular barcodes was the method used to prepare the TCR beta libraries. Concerning the study's data processing: To identify disease-linked TCR variants, a new computational method was used, one built on a probabilistic model of VDJ rearrangement. TCRdb trimmed the raw reads at Q25, called clones with MiXCR and kept productive beta chains. Merged by CDR3 protein, the rows form single entries marked with the most common genes and DNA. These V and J calls are TCRdb output, not the study's own analysis. The sample table holds 200,000 to 250,000 distinct CDR3 sequences, of which over 9.5% were seen once. The ten largest account for approximately 20% of the sample. Inclusive of the bounding cysteine and phenylalanine, the CDR3 is 15 residues long. Here the CDR3 DNA is all that survives: 45 bases in frame from base 1. V loses 2 bases, J loses 4 bases, and the germline ends lie 16 bases apart. The CDR1 and CDR2 encoded by the germline V gene (reference sequence) are GTSNPN and SVGIG.

This sequence was found in a male donor with ankylosing spondylitis or in good health (not recorded which). The V and J segments used are TRBV30 and TRBJ2-3; the D gene assignment is perhaps TRBD1 or TRBD2, with each matching 5 bases. Sequencing was carried out using blood, either unsorted or a sorted T cell fraction (not recorded which). The CDR3 region reads CAWSTTGVGADTQYF. In nucleotides, the sequence is TGTGCCTGGAGTACAACCGGGGTGGGGGCAGATACGCAGTATTTT.